The clone carrying this T cell receptor beta chain was found a few times. No antigen is known for it. Germline V gives CDR1 DFQATT, CDR2 SNEGSKA (reference sequence). Trimming removed 4 bases from V and 6 bases from J; junction bases left unmatched: 7. The CDR3 extends over 14 amino acids. This sample is part of a study of T-cell reconstitution after alpha-beta-depleted transplantation in children. Findings of the study overall: It was surviving recipient T cells and thymic progenitors that gave some patients high TCRbeta diversity at day 60. T-cell counts and diversity at one year following transplant were attributed mainly to newly produced T cells. As was reported, about two months after transplant, alpha-beta T cells came from several hundred expanded graft clones.

Unique molecular identifiers featured in how the TCRbeta library was prepared. Each CDR3 protein gets one entry after TCRdb re-called the PCR reads with MiXCR. Of under 250,000 distinct CDR3 sequences listed, about 7% are singletons. Specimen: PBMCs, collected before TCRalphabeta/CD19-depleted stem cell transplant. The chain employs TRBV20-1 and TRBJ2-1; the match to TRBD2 covers 9 bases. The source is a boy aged 2 to 10 with acute lymphoblastic leukemia, due to receive a stem cell transplant. CDR3 protein: CSAKKLAGPNEQFF. CDR3 sequence (DNA): TGCAGTGCTAAGAAGCTAGCGGGACCCAATGAGCAGTTCTTC.